The TCR beta chain under discussion was sequenced for a study of blood T cells in healthy people across ages. V was clipped by 8 bases and J by 7 bases; unmatched bases: 16. The CDR3 length is 17 residues. The germline gives CDR1 MDHEN, CDR2 SYDVKM. This clonotype has at least ten counts. Next came a second PCR, run for about 6 to 12 cycles, which used a sample-barcoded 5' primer along with a J-beta primer mix. MiXCR, run by TCRdb on the 5' RACE reads, gives a single entry per CDR3 protein. This sample has over 1,500,000 distinct CDR3 sequences, with about 39% found just once. The sequencing sample was made of blood. The J gene is TRBJ1-6, the V gene TRBV28; TRBD1 aligns across 8 bases. This receptor was identified in a human donor in good health. The CDR3 nucleotides read TGTGCCAGCGAGAGCGACAGGGGCGCGGGGGAAAATTCACCCCTCCACTTT. It codes for CASESDRGAGENSPLHF.